The source of this T cell receptor (beta chain) is a study of T cells in Graves' hyperthyroidism and ophthalmopathy. Study details: Blood from the periphery was taken at initial diagnosis, before any treatment. Study-level results: Through a model of 13 V-J features, ophthalmopathy was separated from stable hyperthyroidism.

Stable Graves' hyperthyroidism meant no ophthalmopathy progression within 18 months. What was amplified from RNA transcripts were TCR beta CDR3 regions. HTBI primers were the set used in a first-round RT-PCR of the TCR CDR3. TCRdb used MiXCR to reprocess the multiplex PCR reads, holding one entry per CDR3 protein. The sample lists hundreds of thousands of distinct CDR3 sequences; less than 20% were seen once. The V and J ends lost 6 bases and 2 bases respectively, with 17 bases between them. Per the germline V gene, CDR1 is DFQATT and CDR2 is SNEGSKA (reference sequence). The CDR3 sequence is 14 residues long. This clonotype was seen ten or more times. Antigen unknown.

This sequence originates from a woman between 18 and 30 years old with Graves' hyperthyroidism. Sequencing was done on a sample of blood. The chain links TRBV20-1 to TRBJ2-7; D is uncertain. CDR3 sequence: CSAKDRDLPYEQYF. The CDR3 DNA reads TGCAGTGCCAAGGACCGAGACTTACCCTACGAGCAGTACTTC.